Below are 9 T cell receptor beta chains sequenced from a single sample in a study of shared clonotypes between healthy human individuals. In the naive CD8 group, cells lacked CD45RO and were positively selected for CCR7, so terminally differentiated effector memory CD45RA+ cells were left out. The assay was immunoSEQ multiplex PCR, and TCRdb's table has in-frame clones only and misses some. The sample includes roughly 2,000,000 clones, 93% of them seen just once. What was sequenced was naive CD8+ T cells from PBMCs. Receptors were obtained from a man younger than 35 in good health. Some clones in this sample may be carry-over from other donors' samples.

Comments on this clone: One end of the junction fails to match germline, which may point to a read error. The genes are TRBV7-9 and TRBJ2-1; 8 bases match TRBD2. The CDR3 extends over 15 amino acids. Germline V CDR1 and CDR2: SEHNR, FQNEAQ (reference sequence). CDR3 sequence: CASSVAGHSYNEQFF. The CDR3 nucleotides read TGTGCCAGCAGCGTAGCGGGACACTCCTACAATGAGCAGTTCTTC.

The chain carries TRBV5-1 and TRBJ2-7; 7 bases are a match to TRBD1. CDR1 and CDR2 (germline): SGHRS, YFSETQ. The CDR3 consists of 12 residues. Trimming at V came to 3 bases and at J to 4 bases, leaving 1 base not matched to a gene. CDR3 sequence (DNA): TGCGCCAGCAGCTGGGACAGATACGAGCAGTACTTC. It specifies CASSWDRYEQYF.

The V and J genes are TRBV28 and TRBJ1-1; D call uncertain. This CDR3 contains 15 residues. Per germline, CDR1 MDHEN and CDR2 SYDVKM. V lost 3 bases to trimming and J lost 2 bases, with 13 bases between them. CDR3 sequence (DNA): TGTGCCAGCAGTTTGTGGGGTCAGAGTAACACTGAAGCTTTCTTT. This sequence encodes CASSLWGQSNTEAFF.

The chain joins TRBV29-1 to TRBJ2-4; perhaps TRBD2 as D (5 bases). Trimming left V 7 bases short and J 1 base short, with 11 bases between. Germline V gives CDR1 SQVTM, CDR2 ANQGSEA. The CDR3 is made up of 13 amino acids. The CDR3 nucleotides are TGCAGCGCTGGGAGTGGGGCCAAAAACATTCAGTACTTC. Its translation is CSAGSGAKNIQYF.

V and J are TRBV5-8 and TRBJ2-1, with 7 bases aligning to TRBD2. The CDR3 totals 15 residues. V trimming: 0 bases; J trimming: 9 bases; junction bases outside the gene matches: 9. In germline, CDR1 is SGHTS, CDR2 YDEGEE. The CDR3 DNA reads TGTGCCAGCAGCTTGGTTGCGGGAGTTCTGGTTGAGCAGTTCTTC. Its protein is CASSLVAGVLVEQFF.

Notes on this clone: In the same sample, other DNA sequences code for this CDR3. The chain is built from TRBV9 and TRBJ2-2, with D possibly matching TRBD2 (6 bases). Trimming left V 4 bases short and J 7 bases short, with 11 bases between. Germline V gene lookup returns CDR1 SGDLS and CDR2 YYNGEE. The CDR3 is made up of 13 amino acids. In nucleotides, the CDR3 is TGTGCCAGCAGCCGGGACTCCGACGGGGAGCTGTTTTTT. Its protein product is CASSRDSDGELFF.

The chain joins TRBV7-9 to TRBJ2-5, with TRBD2 matching 7 bases. The CDR3 is made up of 18 amino acids. Per germline, CDR1 SEHNR and CDR2 FQNEAQ (reference sequence). J lost 2 bases, V lost 5 bases, and 17 bases had no gene match. The DNA of the CDR3 is TGTGCCAGCAGCCACCCAGCTTTGGCGGGAGCTAGGCAAGAGACCCAGTACTTC. Translating it yields CASSHPALAGARQETQYF.

The chain combines TRBV2 with TRBJ2-1; D not certain. Deletions cut 6 bases from V and 3 bases from J, with 9 bases between. This CDR3 region has 13 residues. Germline values: CDR1 SNHLY, CDR2 FYNNEI. The CDR3 DNA reads as TGTGCCAGCAGGAGGACCTTCTACAATGAGCAGTTCTTC. This codes for CASRRTFYNEQFF.

Remarks on this clone: The same CDR3 is also encoded by other DNA sequences in this sample. This rearrangement joins TRBV28 to TRBJ2-2; D remains unclear. Per the germline V gene, CDR1 is MDHEN and CDR2 is SYDVKM. V lost 3 bases and J 0 bases, leaving 5 bases between the germline ends. The CDR3 covers 14 residues. For the CDR3, the DNA is TGTGCCAGCAGTTTGGGTACGAACACCGGGGAGCTGTTTTTT. It is translated as CASSLGTNTGELFF.